The T cell receptor beta chain described here comes from a study of blood T cell repertoires in COVID-19 (dated by TCRdb to about 2020). For the study in its entirety: Samples covering the acute and convalescent phases of COVID-19 were provided by collaborators in the United States, Italy and Spain. The repertoires were released in a freely available public database intended as a resource for research on the immune response to SARS-CoV-2. Sample metadata almost always included a de-identified subject ID, COVID-19 status, age in years and sex. Samples came from the ongoing ImmuneRACE study (first 160 participants) plus 1,254 subjects from 6 global collaborators. The dataset comprised deeply sampled blood TCRbeta repertoires from subjects exposed to, actively infected with, or recovered from COVID-19. The prospective study material was composed of cDNA or gDNA derived from T cells, B-cell-depleted T cells, or PBMCs. Where HLA class I and class II types were available, the types were taken from metadata supplied by the sample provider, not from assay-based typing.

Overall study outcomes, separate from this receptor: The amount of clinical and demographic metadata varied by source and participant and was provided uncurated.

Points on this clone: There is no known antigen for this receptor. No base quality values were provided; no much bigger clone lies one nucleotide off.

TCRbeta CDR3 regions were amplified from genomic DNA by means of the immunoSEQ Assay, a bias-controlled multiplex PCR. As for the authors' bioinformatics: Nucleated cell counts per sample were estimated from amplification of reference gene primers within the assay. Sequence reads were collapsed and filtered to measure the absolute abundance of every unique TCRbeta CDR3 rearrangement. Productive Simpson clonality was computed per sample as the square root of Simpson's diversity index over productive rearrangements. As stored in TCRdb, this immuneACCESS dataset retains in-frame rearrangements with V and J assigned. A fraction of the clones does not appear; measured against another copy, unresolved V genes explain less than half of the discrepancy, and the remainder lacks a known reason. D and trimming come from the DNA, and the V and J calls and clone size come from that table. Across this sample there are about 190,000 clones, with around 85% seen only once. The top ten clones comprise 12% of the sample.

The germline V gene provides CDR1 MGHRA and CDR2 YSYEKL. The cysteine opens and the phenylalanine closes a CDR3 of 15 amino acids. Only the CDR3 region is kept as DNA, spanning 45 bases read in frame from base 1. Between the V and J ends, shortened by 1 base and 1 base respectively, the junction contains 11 bases. Collaborating institutions collected whole blood in K2EDTA tubes following their own protocols. For TCRbeta analysis, collaborator samples were shipped as frozen whole blood, as isolated PBMCs, or as DNA extracted from either sample type. The origin of this receptor is a woman aged 45-65 years with acute or convalescent COVID-19. The sample consisted of peripheral blood. In this chain, TRBV4-1 is recombined with TRBJ2-7; a confident D gene designation cannot be given. DNA sequence: TGCGCCAGCAGCCAAGCTTCAGGTCGATCCTACGAGCAGTACTTC. Translated, it gives CASSQASGRSYEQYF.